A single sample gave rise to the 26 T cell receptor beta chains below, sequenced in a study of cytomegalovirus exposure and HLA in healthy donors. Primers included in the PCR were 60 Vbeta and 13 Jbeta primers. Profiled with immunoSEQ multiplex PCR; TCRdb holds only in-frame clones, not every one. The sample has 130,000 to 150,000 clones; around 80% are singletons. The source material was PBMCs. These receptors were obtained from a man under 40 in good health and CMV-seronegative.

The V call is TRBV13, the J call TRBJ1-3; 7 nucleotides align to TRBD1. The CDR3 sequence is 15 residues long. With 5 bases clipped from V and 3 bases from J, the junction kept 7 bases outside the gene matches. In germline, CDR1 is PRHDT, CDR2 FYEKMQ (reference sequence). The CDR3 region has the DNA TGTGCCAGCAGCCAGCGACAGGGATATGGAAACACCATATATTTT. As protein: CASSQRQGYGNTIYF.

The chain employs TRBV19 and TRBJ1-1, with D possibly being TRBD1 (5 bases). The germline V gene encodes CDR1 LNHDA and CDR2 SQIVND (reference sequence). This CDR3 comprises 15 residues. Trimming took 5 bases from V and 3 from J, leaving 16 bases between them. CDR3: CASSADLGTYTEAFF. CDR3 in DNA: TGTGCCAGTAGTGCGGACCTGGGGACTTACACTGAAGCTTTCTTT.

This sequence joins TRBV25-1 and TRBJ2-6, with 12 positions matching TRBD1. The V gene end was trimmed by 11 bases and the J gene end by 4 bases; junction bases not matched to a gene: 9. Germline assignment: CDR1 MGHDK and CDR2 SYGVNS. This CDR3 region has 16 residues. In DNA form, the CDR3 reads TGTGCCGCAGGGGGACAGGGGGCGCGAGGGGCCAACGTCCTGACTTTC. The encoded protein is CAAGGQGARGANVLTF.

This clone has only a few counts. The chain links TRBV5-1 to TRBJ1-1, with D possibly TRBD1 on 6 matching bases. There are 18 residues in the CDR3. Trimming stripped 0 bases from V and 3 bases from J, with 21 bases between. Per germline, CDR1 SGHRS and CDR2 YFSETQ. The CDR3 loop is CASSLDSGFEGVDTEAFF. CDR3 in DNA: TGCGCCAGCAGCTTGGACTCGGGATTTGAGGGGGTGGACACTGAAGCTTTCTTT.

J is TRBJ2-5 and V is TRBV19; 7 nucleotides agree with TRBD2. Germline loops: CDR1 LNHDA, CDR2 SQIVND (reference sequence). V shed 4 bases, J shed 0 bases, and the junction held 5 bases outside the gene matches. This CDR3 has 15 residues. The CDR3 protein is CASSKGGAHQETQYF. CDR3 nucleotide sequence: TGTGCCAGTAGTAAGGGAGGGGCCCACCAAGAGACCCAGTACTTC.

J is TRBJ2-1 and V is TRBV10-2; 14 bases align to TRBD2. V gave up 10 bases and J gave up 3 bases; unmatched junction bases: 8. This CDR3 comprises 16 residues. From germline, CDR1 is WSHSY and CDR2 SAAADI. In DNA form, the CDR3 reads TGCGCCACCCTTGGACTAGCGGGGGGAAACTACAATGAGCAGTTCTTC. Protein: CATLGLAGGNYNEQFF.

V is TRBV7-2 and J is TRBJ1-1; D not resolved. Trimming stripped 0 bases from V and 1 base from J, with 3 bases between. Germline CDR1 SGHTA, CDR2 FQGNSA. This CDR3 spans 13 amino acids. DNA of the CDR3: TGTGCCAGCAGCTTAGCCAGGAACACTGAAGCTTTCTTT. This gives the protein CASSLARNTEAFF.

This chain uses TRBV28 with TRBJ1-5; tentatively, D is TRBD1 (6 bases). The CDR3 runs to 14 residues. The ends were cut back, 8 bases at V and 1 base at J, with 12 bases in the middle. Germline CDR1 and CDR2: MDHEN and SYDVKM. CDR3 amino acids: CASWTVESNQPQHF. DNA for the CDR3: TGTGCCAGCTGGACAGTGGAGAGCAATCAGCCCCAGCATTTT.

The chain links TRBV27 to TRBJ2-1; the match to TRBD2 covers 9 bases. After removal of 4 bases from V and 0 bases from J, the junction contained 16 bases not matched to a gene. Germline values: CDR1 MNHEY, CDR2 SMNVEV (reference sequence). The CDR3 loop spans 20 amino acids. CDR3 protein: CASSSISGTSWESSYNEQFF. The CDR3 coding sequence is TGTGCCAGCAGTTCCATCTCCGGGACTAGCTGGGAAAGCTCCTACAATGAGCAGTTCTTC.

This clone was observed a handful of times. The chain carries TRBV7-2 and TRBJ2-1; 9 nucleotides match TRBD2. The germline V gene encodes CDR1 SGHTA and CDR2 FQGNSA. This CDR3 comprises 15 residues. V lost 6 bases, J lost 4 bases, and 7 bases stayed unmatched. The CDR3 coding sequence is TGTGCCAGCAGACAGAGCGGGGGGTTGTACAATGAGCAGTTCTTC. Its translation: CASRQSGGLYNEQFF.

This chain joins TRBV15 and TRBJ1-5; D ambiguous. V was clipped by 1 base and J by 0 bases, with 4 bases between them. This CDR3 has 14 amino acids. The germline V gene has CDR1 LNHNV and CDR2 YYDKDF (reference sequence). The CDR3 DNA reads TGTGCCACCAGCAGAGTATATAGCAATCAGCCCCAGCATTTT. Protein sequence: CATSRVYSNQPQHF.

Points on this clone: Additional DNA sequences in this sample encode the identical CDR3. The chain combines TRBV5-1 with TRBJ2-6, with D perhaps matching TRBD1 (6 bases). The germline V gene encodes CDR1 SGHRS and CDR2 YFSETQ. The CDR3 sequence is 15 residues long. V was shortened by 4 bases and J by 0 bases, with 8 bases between the two germline ends. CDR3 residues: CASSAQGSGANVLTF. CDR3 bases: TGCGCCAGCAGCGCACAGGGCTCTGGGGCCAACGTCCTGACTTTC.

In its sample, this clone was seen a few times. The chain is built from TRBV5-1 and TRBJ2-7, with D maybe TRBD2 (5 bases). Trimming took off 2 bases at V and 9 bases at J, with 21 bases between the two ends. Germline V gene sequence: CDR1 SGHRS, CDR2 YFSETQ. The CDR3 is 15 amino acids. Written as DNA, the CDR3 is TGCGCCAGCAGCTTTACTCTCCGGGATTATGGATGGCAGTACTTC. Amino acids: CASSFTLRDYGWQYF.

The rearrangement links TRBV29-1 to TRBJ2-1, with TRBD2 matching 9 bases. V was clipped by 4 bases and J by 3 bases; unmatched bases: 1. From germline, CDR1 is SQVTM and CDR2 ANQGSEA. This CDR3 has 13 amino acids. DNA for the CDR3: TGCAGCGTTGCGCGGGAGGGCTACAATGAGCAGTTCTTC. Translating it yields CSVAREGYNEQFF.

V and J are TRBV7-8 and TRBJ1-5; 7 positions match TRBD1. Germline assignment: CDR1 SGHVS and CDR2 FQNEAQ. V was pared by 0 bases and J by 0 bases, with 5 bases of the junction left unmatched. The CDR3 totals 17 residues. The CDR3 DNA is TGTGCCAGCAGCTTAGCCCTGGGACAGTTTAGCAATCAGCCCCAGCATTTT. Amino acid sequence: CASSLALGQFSNQPQHF.

This chain uses TRBV6-5 with TRBJ1-2; 9 bases line up with TRBD1. This CDR3 has 14 amino acids. J was trimmed by 5 bases and V by 5 bases; bases with no gene match: 6. Germline CDR1 is MNHEY and CDR2 is SVGAGI. The CDR3 DNA is TGTGCCAGCAGTGCTGATGGACAGGGGTATGGCTACACCTTC. Its protein is CASSADGQGYGYTF.

The chain has TRBV27 and TRBJ1-2; D ambiguous. The CDR3 extends over 13 amino acids. CDR1 and CDR2 (germline): MNHEY, SMNVEV (reference sequence). V lost 3 bases and J 2 bases, leaving 7 bases between the germline ends. The chain's CDR3 is CASSFQINYGYTF. The DNA of the CDR3 is TGTGCCAGCAGTTTCCAGATAAACTATGGCTACACCTTC.

The genes are TRBV5-6 and TRBJ1-1; tentative D call: TRBD1 (6 bases). CDR1 is SGHDT, CDR2 YYEEEE, per germline. CDR3 size: 16 residues. With 3 bases removed from V and 1 base from J, the gap between germline ends came to 16 bases. The CDR3 coding sequence is TGTGCCAGCAGCTCGACAAGAACAGGGTGGAACACTGAAGCTTTCTTT. Translated, it gives CASSSTRTGWNTEAFF.

The J gene is TRBJ1-3, the V gene TRBV6-5, with D perhaps TRBD1 (5 bases). Deletions cut 6 bases from V and 0 bases from J, with 12 bases between. The CDR3 is 15 amino acids. Germline V gives CDR1 MNHEY, CDR2 SVGAGI. The CDR3 DNA reads TGTGCCAGCAGGACCAACAGGTTCTCTGGAAACACCATATATTTT. As protein: CASRTNRFSGNTIYF.

This clone was found a few times. The chain couples TRBV4-1 to TRBJ2-2; D gene unclear. The CDR3 is 13 amino acids. Germline lookup yields CDR1 MGHRA and CDR2 YSYEKL. Trimming cost V 1 base and J 6 bases, with 6 bases left between them. The CDR3 here is CASSQVTSGELFF. The CDR3 DNA reads TGCGCCAGCAGCCAAGTAACATCCGGGGAGCTGTTTTTT.

The V call is TRBV4-1, the J call TRBJ1-2; no clear D gene. The CDR3 extends over 13 amino acids. Germline-derived CDR1 and CDR2 are MGHRA and YSYEKL. The V end was cut by 0 bases, the J end by 3 bases, with 5 bases between. For the CDR3, the DNA is TGCGCCAGCAGCCAAGACCTTGACTATGGCTACACCTTC. This translates into CASSQDLDYGYTF.

The chain recombines TRBV11-2 with TRBJ2-5, with D possibly being TRBD1 (5 bases). The J call may be in error: the DNA end matches TRBJ2-7 better. In germline, CDR1 is SGHAT, CDR2 FQNNGV. This CDR3 is 15 amino acids long. In DNA form, the CDR3 reads TGTGCCAGCAGCCCCCGCTCAGGGCCGTCCTACGAGCAGTACTTC. It translates to CASSPRSGPSYEQYF.

The sample holds one count of this clone. V and J are TRBV5-4 and TRBJ2-5; D is perhaps TRBD1 (6 bases). The CDR3 is made up of 15 amino acids. The germline V gene encodes CDR1 SGHNT and CDR2 YYREEE (reference sequence). Trimming pared 4 bases from V and 5 bases from J, leaving 18 bases between. The chain's CDR3 is CASSIQGVGGETQYF. Written as DNA, the CDR3 is TGTGCCAGCAGCATACAGGGTGTGGGCGGGGAGACCCAGTACTTC.

J is TRBJ1-1 and V is TRBV10-1; D unclear. The V gene lost 0 bases and the J gene lost 4 bases, with 15 bases spanning the gap. The CDR3 covers 16 residues. Germline CDR1 and CDR2: WNHNN and SYGVQD (reference sequence). DNA for the CDR3: TGCGCCAGCAGTGAGTCGACATGGGCAGGTTCCACTGAAGCTTTCTTT. Protein: CASSESTWAGSTEAFF.

The chain joins TRBV29-1 to TRBJ2-7, with D possibly being TRBD2 (7 bases). The CDR3 extends over 14 amino acids. The V and J ends lost 3 bases and 4 bases respectively, with 16 bases between them. Per germline, CDR1 SQVTM and CDR2 ANQGSEA. CDR3 DNA sequence: TGCAGCGTTGAGTCGCGGGGGCAGTCTTACGAGCAGTACTTC. Encoded protein: CSVESRGQSYEQYF.

CDR3 coding DNA: TGTGCCAGCAGTCCCCGGACAGTCTCCTACGAGCAGTACTTC. It encodes CASSPRTVSYEQYF. V usage is TRBV27 and J usage is TRBJ2-7; possible D gene TRBD1, 6 bases. The V end lost 5 bases, the J end lost 0 bases, and 11 bases lay between the germline ends. The CDR3 covers 14 residues. Germline V lookup: CDR1 MNHEY, CDR2 SMNVEV (reference sequence).